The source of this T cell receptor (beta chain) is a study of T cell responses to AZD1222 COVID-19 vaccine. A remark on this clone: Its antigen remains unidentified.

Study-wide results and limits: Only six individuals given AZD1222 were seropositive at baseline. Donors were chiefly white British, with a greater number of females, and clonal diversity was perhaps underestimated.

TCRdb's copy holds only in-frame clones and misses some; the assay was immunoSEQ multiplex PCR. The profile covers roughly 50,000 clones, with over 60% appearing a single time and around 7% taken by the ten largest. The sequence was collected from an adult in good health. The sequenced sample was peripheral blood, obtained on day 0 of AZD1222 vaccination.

The CDR3 DNA follows: TGTGCCAGGAATAGCGGGGGGATAGTTACAGATACGCAGTATTTT. Protein product: CARNSGGIVTDTQYF. The chain joins TRBV2 to TRBJ2-3; 10 bases fit TRBD2. Germline V gene lookup returns CDR1 SNHLY and CDR2 FYNNEI. The CDR3 contains 15 residues. J gave up 3 bases and V 9 bases, and 9 bases lay outside the gene matches.